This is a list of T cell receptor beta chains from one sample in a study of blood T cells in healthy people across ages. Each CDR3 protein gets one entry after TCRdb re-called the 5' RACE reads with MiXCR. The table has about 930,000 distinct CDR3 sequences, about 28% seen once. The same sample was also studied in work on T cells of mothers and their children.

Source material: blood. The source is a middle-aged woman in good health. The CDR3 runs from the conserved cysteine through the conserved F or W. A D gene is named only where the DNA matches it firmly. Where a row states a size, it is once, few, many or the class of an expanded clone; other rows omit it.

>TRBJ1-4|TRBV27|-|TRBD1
CASSGQGTVRGEKLFF
TGTGCCAGCAGTGGACAGGGCACCGTCAGGGGTGAAAAACTGTTTTTT
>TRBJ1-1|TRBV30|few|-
CAWGLMNTEAFF
TGTGCCTGGGGGCTAATGAACACTGAAGCTTTCTTT
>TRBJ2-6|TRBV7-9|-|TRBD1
CASSTRDRGRGANVLTF
TGTGCCAGCAGCACCAGGGACAGGGGGCGTGGGGCCAACGTCCTGACTTTC
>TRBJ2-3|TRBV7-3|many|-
CASSLMGSPSDTQYF
TGTGCCAGCAGCCTAATGGGCAGTCCCTCAGATACGCAGTATTTT
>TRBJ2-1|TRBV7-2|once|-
CASSLGVGPIRNEQFF
TGTGCCAGCAGCTTGGGGGTGGGACCTATCCGCAATGAGCAGTTCTTC
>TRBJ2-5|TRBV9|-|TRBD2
CASSVASGGAVETQYF
TGTGCCAGCAGCGTAGCTAGCGGGGGGGCGGTAGAGACCCAGTACTTC
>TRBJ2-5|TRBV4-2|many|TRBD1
CASSQDPAGGFETQYF
TGTGCCAGCAGCCAAGATCCCGCAGGGGGCTTTGAGACCCAGTACTTC
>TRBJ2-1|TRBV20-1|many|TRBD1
CSASPGQGHNEQFF
TGCAGTGCTAGCCCGGGACAGGGGCACAATGAGCAGTTCTTC
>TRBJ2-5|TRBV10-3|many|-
CAVSSQETQYF
TGTGCCGTGTCCTCTCAAGAGACCCAGTACTTC
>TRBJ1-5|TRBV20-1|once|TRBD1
CSARVWTGRDQPQHF
TGCAGTGCTAGGGTTTGGACAGGGAGGGATCAGCCCCAGCATTTT
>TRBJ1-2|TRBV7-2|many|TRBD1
CASSSRTGYYGYTF
TGTGCCAGCAGCTCTCGGACAGGGTACTATGGCTACACCTTC
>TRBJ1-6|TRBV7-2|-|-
CASSLVAGYTYNSPLHF
TGTGCCAGCAGCTTAGTAGCTGGGTACACCTATAATTCACCCCTCCACTTT
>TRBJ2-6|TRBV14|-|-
CASSPTQGHLGANVLTF
TGTGCCAGCAGCCCAACCCAGGGGCACCTTGGGGCCAACGTCCTGACTTTC
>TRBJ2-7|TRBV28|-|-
CASNGSPSYEQYF
TGTGCCAGCAACGGCTCCCCCTCCTACGAGCAGTACTTC
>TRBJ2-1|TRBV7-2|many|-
CASSLVSGVSYNEQFF
TGTGCCAGCAGCTTAGTCTCGGGGGTCTCCTACAATGAGCAGTTCTTC
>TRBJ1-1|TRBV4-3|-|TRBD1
CASSQATGGLGNTEAFF
TGCGCCAGCAGCCAAGCTACAGGGGGCCTGGGGAACACTGAAGCTTTCTTT
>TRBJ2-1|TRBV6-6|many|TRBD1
CASSRDRGLDNEQFF
TGTGCCAGCAGCCGAGACAGGGGGTTAGACAATGAGCAGTTCTTC
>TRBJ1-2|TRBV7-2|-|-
CASSRPSRGGYTF
TGTGCCAGCAGCAGACCGTCGAGGGGTGGCTACACCTTC
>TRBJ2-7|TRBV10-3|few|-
CAISEFQGSAKSSEQYF
TGTGCCATCAGTGAGTTCCAGGGGTCCGCTAAGTCGTCCGAGCAGTACTTC
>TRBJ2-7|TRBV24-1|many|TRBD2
CATSDTSAGTSGTYEQYF
TGTGCCACCAGTGATACTTCTGCCGGGACTAGCGGGACCTACGAGCAGTACTTC
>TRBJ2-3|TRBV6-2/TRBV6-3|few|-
CASSQGRDTDTQYF
TGTGCCAGCAGCCAAGGAAGGGACACAGATACGCAGTATTTT
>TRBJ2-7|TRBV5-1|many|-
CASSDLTGSHEQYF
TGCGCCAGCAGCGACCTTACAGGGTCCCACGAGCAGTACTTC
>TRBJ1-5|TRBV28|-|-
CASSLMSGSGNQPQHF
TGTGCCAGCAGTTTAATGTCAGGGTCGGGCAATCAGCCCCAGCATTTT
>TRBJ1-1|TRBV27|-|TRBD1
CASSPEGRGLRTEAFF
TGTGCCAGCAGCCCGGAGGGCAGGGGGCTACGGACTGAAGCTTTCTTT
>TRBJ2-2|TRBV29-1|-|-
CSVEEGPQKGGERFF
TGCAGCGTTGAAGAGGGGCCACAAAAGGGCGGGGAGCGGTTTTTT
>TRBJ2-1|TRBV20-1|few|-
CSATRSGNEQFF
TGCAGTGCTACCCGAAGCGGCAATGAGCAGTTCTTC
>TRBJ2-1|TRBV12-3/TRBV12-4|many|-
CASSRDTPVDNEQFF
TGTGCCAGCAGTCGAGACACACCAGTGGACAATGAGCAGTTCTTC
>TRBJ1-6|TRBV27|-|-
CASSLVVRNSPLHF
TGTGCCAGCAGTTTAGTGGTCAGAAATTCACCCCTCCACTTT
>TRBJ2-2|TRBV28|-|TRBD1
CASSWQGAGGELFF
TGTGCCAGCAGTTGGCAGGGGGCGGGCGGGGAGCTGTTTTTT
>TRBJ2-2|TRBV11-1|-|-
CASSLHETSNTGELFF
TGTGCCAGCAGCTTGCATGAGACATCGAACACCGGGGAGCTGTTTTTT
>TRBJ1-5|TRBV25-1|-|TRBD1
CASRSGQGHQPQHF
TGTGCCAGCAGGTCCGGACAGGGACATCAGCCCCAGCATTTT
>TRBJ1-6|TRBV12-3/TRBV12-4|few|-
CASSFLGTQVRGPSYNSPLHF
TGTGCCAGCAGTTTTCTTGGGACACAGGTGAGAGGGCCATCCTATAATTCACCCCTCCACTTT
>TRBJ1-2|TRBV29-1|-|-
CSVEARLGGHGYTF
TGCAGCGTTGAAGCCCGACTAGGGGGGCATGGCTACACCTTC
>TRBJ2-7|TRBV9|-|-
CASRALEGHYEQYF
TGTGCCAGCAGGGCGTTAGAGGGGCACTACGAGCAGTACTTC
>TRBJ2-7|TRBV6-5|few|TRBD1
CASSKDRGPYGEQYF
TGTGCCAGCAGCAAGGACAGGGGGCCCTATGGCGAGCAGTACTTC
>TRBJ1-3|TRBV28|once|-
CASNVPDRDTIYF
TGTGCCAGCAACGTTCCCGATCGGGACACCATATATTTT
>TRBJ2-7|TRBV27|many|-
CASSRTSTYEQYF
TGTGCCAGCAGTCGGACATCAACCTACGAGCAGTACTTC
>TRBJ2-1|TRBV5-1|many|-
CASSLSLNEQFF
TGCGCCAGCAGCTTGAGTTTAAATGAGCAGTTCTTC
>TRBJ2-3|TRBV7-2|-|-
CASSLFGTTGFDTDTQYF
TGTGCCAGCAGCTTATTCGGTACGACGGGGTTCGACACAGATACGCAGTATTTT
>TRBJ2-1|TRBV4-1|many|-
CASSQETGSRLDEQFF
TGCGCCAGCAGCCAAGAGACGGGGAGCAGGTTAGATGAGCAGTTCTTC
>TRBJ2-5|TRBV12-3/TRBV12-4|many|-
CASSLDQGTQYF
TGTGCCAGCAGTTTGGACCAGGGGACCCAGTACTTC
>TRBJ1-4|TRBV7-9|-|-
CASSREATNEKLFF
TGTGCCAGCAGCAGAGAAGCAACTAATGAAAAACTGTTTTTT
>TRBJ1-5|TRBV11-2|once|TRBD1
CASSLETGVVQPQHF
TGCGCCAGCAGCTTAGAGACAGGGGTCGTGCAGCCCCAGCATTTT
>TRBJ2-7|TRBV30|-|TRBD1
CAWGDRDEQYF
TGTGCCTGGGGGGACAGGGACGAGCAGTACTTC
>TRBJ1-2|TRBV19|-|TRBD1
CASSIARMGTGQGNYGYTF
TGTGCCAGTAGTATAGCCCGGATGGGGACGGGACAGGGGAACTATGGCTACACCTTC
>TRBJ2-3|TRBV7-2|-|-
CASSLRGGAGKDTQYF
TGTGCCAGCAGCTTAAGAGGGGGGGCCGGTAAAGATACGCAGTATTTT
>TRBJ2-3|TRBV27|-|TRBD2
CASRVLRGTGTDTQYF
TGTGCCAGCAGGGTCCTGCGGGGGACCGGCACAGATACGCAGTATTTT
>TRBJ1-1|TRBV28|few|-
CASSSGPRNTEAFF
TGTGCCAGCAGTTCGGGCCCTCGTAACACTGAAGCTTTCTTT
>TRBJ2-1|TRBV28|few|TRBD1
CASSSRDRAIPGNEQFF
TGTGCCAGCAGTTCCCGGGACAGGGCAATTCCGGGCAATGAGCAGTTCTTC
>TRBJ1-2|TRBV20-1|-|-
CSALIYGYTF
TGCAGTGCTTTAATATATGGCTACACCTTC
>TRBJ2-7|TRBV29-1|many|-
CSVGRGRTYEQYF
TGCAGCGTTGGGAGGGGACGGACCTACGAGCAGTACTTC
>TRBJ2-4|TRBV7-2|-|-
CASSLQGENMQYF
TGTGCCAGCAGCTTACAAGGAGAAAACATGCAGTACTTC